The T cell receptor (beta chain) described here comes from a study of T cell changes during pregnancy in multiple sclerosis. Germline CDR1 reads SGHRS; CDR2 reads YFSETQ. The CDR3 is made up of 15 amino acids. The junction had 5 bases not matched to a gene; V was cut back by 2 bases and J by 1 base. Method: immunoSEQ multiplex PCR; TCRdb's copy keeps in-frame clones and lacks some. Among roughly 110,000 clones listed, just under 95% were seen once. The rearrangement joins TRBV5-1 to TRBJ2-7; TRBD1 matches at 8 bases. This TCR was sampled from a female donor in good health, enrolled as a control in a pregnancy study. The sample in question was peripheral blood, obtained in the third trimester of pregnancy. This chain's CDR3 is CASSFGDRRSYEQYF. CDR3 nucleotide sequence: TGCGCCAGCAGCTTCGGGGACAGGCGTTCCTACGAGCAGTACTTC.